Below, one TCR beta chain is given with its context. In germline, CDR1 is SNHLY, CDR2 FYNNEI. The CDR3 is made up of 12 amino acids. V was clipped by 4 bases and J by 4 bases, with 5 bases between them. This entry belongs to a study of blood T cells in healthy people across ages. Using a J-beta primer mix together with a sample-barcoded 5' primer, a second PCR was run for roughly 7 to 11 cycles. TCRdb fed the 5' RACE reads into MiXCR, producing one record per CDR3 protein. The table shows about 930,000 distinct CDR3 sequences, with just under 30% occurring only once. In addition, the sample was reused for a study of T cells of mothers and their children.

The specimen was blood. The TCR comes from a woman aged 40 to 50 in good health. The V gene is TRBV2, the J gene TRBJ2-1; D gene ambiguous. The CDR3 sequence is CASSVQYNEQFF. DNA of the CDR3: TGTGCCAGCAGTGTCCAGTACAATGAGCAGTTCTTC.